The 24 T cell receptor beta chains in this list originate from one sample, sequenced in a study of blood T cell repertoires in COVID-19. Clones were read by immunoSEQ multiplex PCR, and TCRdb kept only the in-frame ones, dropping some. This table has about 200,000 clones, approximately 80% appearing once. Sequenced material: PBMCs or T cells enriched from blood (not recorded which). These receptors originate from a man aged 35 to 55 who had recovered from COVID-19.

This clone was found a few times. The V gene is TRBV6-1, the J gene TRBJ1-5, with TRBD1 matching over 8 bases. Germline V gives CDR1 MNHNS, CDR2 SASEGT. The ends lost 2 bases at V and 3 bases at J; junction bases unmatched: 3. The CDR3 is 15 residues long. The CDR3 coding sequence is TGTGCCAGCAGTGAATCAGGGGGCTACAATCAGCCCCAGCATTTT. This codes for CASSESGGYNQPQHF.

This sequence joins TRBV7-2 and TRBJ1-2; D is unresolved. The CDR3 has 15 residues. From germline, CDR1 is SGHTA and CDR2 FQGNSA. V was trimmed by 5 bases and J by 8 bases, leaving 21 bases between them. CDR3 sequence reads: CASSDYLIGSEGYTF. The CDR3 DNA reads TGTGCCAGCAGCGACTACCTTATAGGGTCGGAAGGCTACACCTTC.

This clone was observed once. This sequence joins TRBV5-1 and TRBJ1-4; D ambiguous. V was clipped by 0 bases and J by 8 bases, with 17 bases between them. This CDR3 comprises 16 residues. CDR1 and CDR2 (germline): SGHRS, YFSETQ. DNA for the CDR3: TGCGCCAGCAGCTTGGGGTTCGGGGAGGGTATCGAAAAACTGTTTTTT. Its protein product is CASSLGFGEGIEKLFF.

This rearrangement joins TRBV24-1 to TRBJ1-1; D call uncertain. The CDR3 totals 13 residues. The V gene lost 2 bases and the J gene lost 1 base, with 4 bases spanning the gap. CDR1 is KGHDR, CDR2 SFDVKD, per germline. Here the CDR3 DNA reads TGTGCCACCAGTGATTCCGGGAACACTGAAGCTTTCTTT. Translating it yields CATSDSGNTEAFF.

The CDR3 DNA reads as TGTGCCAGCAGCCACCCCGTCTCTGGAAACACCATATATTTT. Amino acids: CASSHPVSGNTIYF. This sequence joins TRBV3-1 (or the pseudogene TRBV3-2) and TRBJ1-3; D remains unclear. CDR3 length: 14 residues. Germline V gene lookup returns CDR1 LGHDT and CDR2 YNNKEL (reference sequence). Trimming removed 3 bases from V and 0 bases from J, with 6 bases in between.

The chain has TRBV4-2 and TRBJ1-4, with D possibly TRBD1 on 6 matching bases. The CDR3 extends over 16 amino acids. CDR1 is LGHNA, CDR2 YNFKEQ, per germline. Trimming removed 1 base at V and 2 bases at J, with 11 bases between. CDR3 region: CASSQAGAATNEKLFF. As DNA, the CDR3 is TGTGCCAGCAGCCAAGCAGGGGCGGCGACTAATGAAAAACTGTTTTTT.

The chain links TRBV18 to TRBJ1-3, with TRBD1 matching over 7 bases. Germline CDR1 reads KGHSH; CDR2 reads LQKENI. Germline trimming cut 2 bases from V and 5 bases from J; bases unmatched to any gene: 6. This CDR3 region has 15 residues. DNA of the CDR3: TGTGCCAGCTCACCAGGAGGGGGCCTCAGAAACACCATATATTTT. Translated, it gives CASSPGGGLRNTIYF.

The V gene is TRBV19, the J gene TRBJ2-7; TRBD1 matches at 11 bases. V trimming: 5 bases; J trimming: 3 bases; junction bases outside the gene matches: 6. From germline, CDR1 is LNHDA and CDR2 SQIVND (reference sequence). The CDR3 length is 15 residues. The DNA of the CDR3 is TGTGCCAGTAGTCTAACCGGGACAGGGGGCTACGAGCAGTACTTC. This translates into CASSLTGTGGYEQYF.

This rearrangement joins TRBV28 to TRBJ1-2; possible D gene TRBD1, 6 bases. The CDR3 sequence is 15 residues long. V was clipped by 5 bases and J by 8 bases, with 21 bases between them. Germline CDR1 MDHEN, CDR2 SYDVKM. CDR3 region: CASSPWAGTKGGYTF. CDR3 bases: TGTGCCAGCAGTCCCTGGGCCGGGACAAAAGGCGGCTACACCTTC.

The rearrangement uses TRBV15 and TRBJ1-6; D may be TRBD1 (5 bases). The germline CDR1 and CDR2 sequences are LNHNV and YYDKDF (reference sequence). There are 15 residues in the CDR3. The V gene lost 0 bases and the J gene lost 8 bases, with 11 bases spanning the gap. As DNA, the CDR3 is TGTGCCACCAGCAGAGATGATCGACAGTATTCACCCCTCCACTTT. This sequence encodes CATSRDDRQYSPLHF.

The rearrangement joins TRBV7-8 to TRBJ2-6; unclear D gene. V was clipped by 3 bases and J by 0 bases, with 6 bases between them. This CDR3 region has 15 residues. The germline V gene encodes CDR1 SGHVS and CDR2 FQNEAQ. CDR3 region: CASSFGSSGANVLTF. CDR3 DNA: TGTGCCAGCAGCTTCGGTAGCTCTGGGGCCAACGTCCTGACTTTC.

The chain has TRBV11-3 and TRBJ2-3; 14 bases line up with TRBD2. The CDR3 covers 15 residues. Trimming at V came to 6 bases and at J to 5 bases, leaving 4 bases not matched to a gene. Germline lookup yields CDR1 SGHNT and CDR2 YENEEA. The CDR3 DNA is TGTGCCAGCAGTGAGGGACTAGCGGGAGTAGATACGCAGTATTTT. This sequence encodes CASSEGLAGVDTQYF.

This chain links TRBV28 with TRBJ2-4; D is perhaps TRBD2 (5 bases). CDR3 length: 13 amino acids. The ends were cut back, 6 bases at V and 7 bases at J, with 13 bases in the middle. The germline gives CDR1 MDHEN, CDR2 SYDVKM. In DNA form, the CDR3 reads TGTGCCAGCAGGGTTACCGCGGGCAACATTCAGTACTTC. This codes for CASRVTAGNIQYF.

This clone appeared a few times. Other DNA variants within this sample encode the same CDR3. V usage is TRBV7-2 and J usage is TRBJ1-3; no definite D call. The CDR3 covers 13 residues. Germline CDR1 SGHTA, CDR2 FQGNSA. With 4 bases removed from V and 3 bases from J, the gap between germline ends came to 7 bases. CDR3 DNA sequence: TGTGCCAGCAGCTCCGGACTTGGAAACACCATATATTTT. This codes for CASSSGLGNTIYF. The full variable domain, completed using reference TRBV7-2 and TRBJ1-3, is GAGVSQSPSNKVTEKGKDVELRCDPISGHTALYWYRQSLGQGLEFLIYFQGNSAPDKSGLPSDRFSAERTGGSVSTLTIQRTQQEDSAVYLCASSSGLGNTIYFGEGSWLTVV.

The V and J genes are TRBV5-1 and TRBJ1-4; the D gene is possibly TRBD1 (6 bases). The CDR3 extends over 14 amino acids. Germline CDR1 reads SGHRS; CDR2 reads YFSETQ. The V end was cut by 4 bases, the J end by 5 bases, with 12 bases between. The CDR3 sequence is CASSTGQLNEKLFF. The DNA of the CDR3 is TGCGCCAGCAGCACTGGACAGCTGAATGAAAAACTGTTTTTT.

V is TRBV25-1 and J is TRBJ1-1, with D unresolved. This CDR3 is built from 15 residues. V gave up 5 bases and J gave up 0 bases, with 13 bases separating them. Germline V gene lookup returns CDR1 MGHDK and CDR2 SYGVNS. The CDR3 spells CASSSTQTMNTEAFF. CDR3 nucleotide sequence: TGTGCCAGCAGTAGTACACAAACTATGAACACTGAAGCTTTCTTT.

V is TRBV7-2 and J is TRBJ2-3; D might be TRBD2 (6 bases). The V end was cut by 3 bases, the J end by 4 bases, with 11 bases between. This CDR3 is 14 amino acids long. Germline V gene sequence: CDR1 SGHTA, CDR2 FQGNSA. The CDR3 sequence is CASSLGLRADTQYF. The CDR3 region has the DNA TGTGCCAGCAGCTTGGGACTCCGCGCAGATACGCAGTATTTT.

The V call is TRBV4-3, the J call TRBJ2-5; a weak D match, TRBD1 (6 bases). The CDR3 covers 14 residues. CDR1 is LGHNA and CDR2 is YSLEER in the germline V gene. V shed 1 base and J shed 4 bases, with 10 bases lying between them. The CDR3 coding sequence is TGCGCCAGCAGCCAAGTACAGGGACGAGAGACCCAGTACTTC. It codes for CASSQVQGRETQYF.

The chain links TRBV28 to TRBJ1-2; TRBD1 is a possible D gene (6 bases). Trimming removed 6 bases at V and 5 bases at J, with 19 bases between. Germline V gene sequence: CDR1 MDHEN, CDR2 SYDVKM. The CDR3 extends over 15 amino acids. DNA for the CDR3: TGTGCCAGCAGGCGTCGTGCCGCCGACAGGTATGGCTACACCTTC. It specifies CASRRRAADRYGYTF.

This clone occurred once. J is TRBJ2-1 and V is TRBV12-3 or TRBV12-4; no reliable D call. The CDR3 length is 13 residues. Trimming pared 6 bases from V and 13 bases from J, leaving 19 bases between. The DNA for the CDR3 is TGTGCCAGCAGCGCCAACAGTATGATCAGACAGTTCTTC. This sequence encodes CASSANSMIRQFF.

The chain uses TRBV5-4 and TRBJ2-1, with a weak D call TRBD2 (6 bases). Germline-derived CDR1 and CDR2 are SGHNT and YYREEE (reference sequence). The V end was cut by 0 bases, the J end by 3 bases, with 10 bases between. The CDR3 extends over 15 amino acids. CDR3 coding DNA: TGTGCCAGCAGCTTGGAACTAGCAGACTACAATGAGCAGTTCTTC. Its translation: CASSLELADYNEQFF.

The chain recombines TRBV28 with TRBJ2-2, with 14 bases lining up with TRBD2. Losses at the gene ends were 9 bases for V and 7 bases for J; bases not matched to a gene: 4. This CDR3 has 14 residues. Per germline, CDR1 MDHEN and CDR2 SYDVKM. The CDR3 sequence: CASGTSGRSGELFF. CDR3 in DNA: TGTGCCAGTGGGACTAGCGGGAGAAGCGGGGAGCTGTTTTTT.

V gene TRBV19 combines with J gene TRBJ1-4, with a weak D call TRBD1 (6 bases). Trimming pared 4 bases from V and 0 bases from J, leaving 9 bases between. The CDR3 has 15 residues. Germline CDR1 reads LNHDA; CDR2 reads SQIVND (reference sequence). The CDR3 reads CASSTRTATNEKLFF. As DNA, the CDR3 is TGTGCCAGTAGTACCCGGACAGCAACTAATGAAAAACTGTTTTTT.

The gene calls are TRBV9 and TRBJ2-3; TRBD2 might be the D (6 bases). The germline V gene has CDR1 SGDLS and CDR2 YYNGEE. There are 15 residues in the CDR3. Between the trimmed V and J ends, which lost 0 bases and 0 bases, there was a span of 8 bases. The CDR3 region has the DNA TGTGCCAGCAGCGTAGGGACTACTAGCACAGATACGCAGTATTTT. Translation: CASSVGTTSTDTQYF.